The entry below describes one TCR beta chain. Profiled with immunoSEQ multiplex PCR; TCRdb holds only in-frame clones, not every one. Of about 82,000 clones in the sample, around 94% were seen once. The record originates from a study of control samples from healthy donors and cancer patients. The CDR3 is 14 residues long. The germline V gene has CDR1 MGHDK and CDR2 SYGVNS. Trimming removed 6 bases at V and 9 bases at J, with 15 bases between. The sample comprised blood. The chain is built from TRBV25-1 and TRBJ1-6, with D tentatively TRBD1 (5 bases). This TCR derives from a young woman in good health. The DNA for the CDR3 is TGTGCCAGCAGCAGGGTAAAGGCCGGTTCACCCCTCCACTTT. Translation: CASSRVKAGSPLHF.